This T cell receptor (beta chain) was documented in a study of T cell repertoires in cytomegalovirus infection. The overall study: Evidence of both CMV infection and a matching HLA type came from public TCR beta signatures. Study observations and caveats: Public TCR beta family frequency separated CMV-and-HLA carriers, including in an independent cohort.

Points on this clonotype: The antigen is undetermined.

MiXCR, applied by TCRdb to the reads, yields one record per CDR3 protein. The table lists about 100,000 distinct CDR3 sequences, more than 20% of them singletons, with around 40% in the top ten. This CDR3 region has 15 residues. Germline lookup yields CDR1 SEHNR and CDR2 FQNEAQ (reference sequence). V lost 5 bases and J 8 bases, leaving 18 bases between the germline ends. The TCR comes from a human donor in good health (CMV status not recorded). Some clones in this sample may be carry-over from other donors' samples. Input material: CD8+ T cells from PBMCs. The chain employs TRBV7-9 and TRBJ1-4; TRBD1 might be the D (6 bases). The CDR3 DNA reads TGTGCCAGCAGCCGTCCGGGACAACACGTCGAAAAACTGTTTTTT. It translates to CASSRPGQHVEKLFF. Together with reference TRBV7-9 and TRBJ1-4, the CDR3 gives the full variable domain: DTGVSQNPRHKITKRGQNVTFRCDPISEHNRLYWYRQTLGQGPEFLTYFQNEAQLEKSRLLSDRFSAERPKGSFSTLEIQRTEQGDSAMYLCASSRPGQHVEKLFFGSGTQLSVL.